The 21 T cell receptor beta chains below all came from one sample that was sequenced in a study of blood T cell repertoires in COVID-19. Profiling relied on immunoSEQ multiplex PCR, and the TCRdb table lists in-frame clones only, not all of them. The table includes roughly 280,000 clones, around 84% detected once. Sequencing was carried out using peripheral blood. The receptors shown here come from a man aged 55-75 years with acute or convalescent COVID-19.

The chain combines TRBV5-6 with TRBJ2-2; possibly TRBD1 for D (7 bases). The V gene lost 5 bases and the J gene lost 4 bases, with 18 bases spanning the gap. Germline assignment: CDR1 SGHDT and CDR2 YYEEEE. The CDR3 length is 16 residues. CDR3 amino acids: CASSPAGGQFTGELFF. The CDR3 coding sequence is TGTGCCAGCAGTCCAGCCGGGGGACAGTTCACCGGGGAGCTGTTTTTT.

CDR3 in amino acids: CASSFGRRVGGELFF. The CDR3 DNA is TGTGCCAGCAGTTTCGGGAGGCGGGTAGGCGGGGAGCTGTTTTTT. The chain has TRBV28 and TRBJ2-2; TRBD2 matches 7 bases. V lost 3 bases to trimming and J lost 7 bases; unmatched junction nucleotides: 8. The CDR3 has 15 residues. Germline V CDR1 and CDR2: MDHEN, SYDVKM.

The V gene is TRBV9, the J gene TRBJ2-5, with no clear D. Trimming removed 2 bases at V and 0 bases at J, with 8 bases between. CDR1 is SGDLS, CDR2 YYNGEE, per germline. The length of the CDR3 is 14 residues. In DNA, the CDR3 is TGTGCCAGCAGCGTTGGCGGTAACCAAGAGACCCAGTACTTC. It codes for CASSVGGNQETQYF.

V usage is TRBV7-8 and J usage is TRBJ1-1, with D perhaps matching TRBD1 (6 bases). The CDR3 is 14 residues long. Per the germline V gene, CDR1 is SGHVS and CDR2 is FQNEAQ. The ends were cut back, 5 bases at V and 2 bases at J, with 12 bases in the middle. As DNA, the CDR3 is TGTGCCAGCAGCCCAGGACAGACCAACACTGAAGCTTTCTTT. The encoded protein is CASSPGQTNTEAFF.

V gene TRBV13 combines with J gene TRBJ1-1; D gene ambiguous. Trimming took 10 bases from V and 6 from J, leaving 12 bases between them. Per germline, CDR1 PRHDT and CDR2 FYEKMQ (reference sequence). CDR3 length equals 11 residues. CDR3: CATRFGAEAFF. DNA of the CDR3: TGTGCCACCCGGTTCGGGGCTGAAGCTTTCTTT.

In DNA form, the CDR3 reads TGTGCCAGCAGTTACTTCCGGGGAACCTACGAGCAGTACTTC. Protein: CASSYFRGTYEQYF. The J gene is TRBJ2-7, the V gene TRBV6-2 or TRBV6-3; D is perhaps TRBD2 (5 bases). Germline V CDR1 and CDR2: MNHEY, SVGEGT. CDR3 length equals 14 residues. V lost 1 base and J 2 bases, leaving 9 bases between the germline ends.

Here the CDR3 reads CASSFGWGLGNNEQFF. In DNA form, the CDR3 reads TGTGCCAGCAGCTTTGGGTGGGGACTTGGAAACAATGAGCAGTTCTTC. The chain recombines TRBV9 with TRBJ2-1, with a weak D call TRBD2 (6 bases). Trimming took off 4 bases at V and 5 bases at J, with 19 bases between the two ends. The germline gives CDR1 SGDLS, CDR2 YYNGEE. The CDR3 contains 16 residues. Filled out from reference TRBV9 and TRBJ2-1, the complete variable domain reads DSGVTQTPKHLITATGQRVTLRCSPRSGDLSVYWYQQSLDQGLQFLIQYYNGEERAKGNILERFSAQQFPDLHSELNLSSLELGDSALYFCASSFGWGLGNNEQFFGPGTRLTVL.

The chain combines TRBV27 with TRBJ2-5; 7 nucleotides line up with TRBD2. With V trimmed by 0 bases and J by 3 bases, 7 bases remained unmatched. The CDR3 runs 16 residues. Looked up from germline, CDR1 is MNHEY and CDR2 is SMNVEV (reference sequence). The CDR3 protein is CASSLSILAVKETQYF. DNA for the CDR3: TGTGCCAGCAGTTTATCAATCCTAGCGGTTAAAGAGACCCAGTACTTC.

V gene TRBV11-3 combines with J gene TRBJ2-2, with 8 bases identical to TRBD1. With 4 bases clipped from V and 2 bases from J, the junction kept 9 bases outside the gene matches. The CDR3 spans 17 residues. Per germline, CDR1 SGHNT and CDR2 YENEEA. The DNA of the CDR3 is TGTGCCAGCAGCTCCTGGGGGCAGGGGGCCAACACCGGGGAGCTGTTTTTT. Translated: CASSSWGQGANTGELFF. Supplemented by reference TRBV11-3 and TRBJ2-2, the full variable domain reads EAGVVQSPRYKIIEKKQPVAFWCNPISGHNTLYWYLQNLGQGPELLIRYENEEAVDDSQLPKDRFSAERLKGVDSTLKIQPAELGDSAVYLCASSSWGQGANTGELFFGEGSRLTVL.

The gene calls are TRBV5-1 and TRBJ1-3; 8 bases are a match to TRBD1. With V trimmed by 4 bases and J by 9 bases, 15 bases remained unmatched. The CDR3 covers 16 residues. Per germline, CDR1 SGHRS and CDR2 YFSETQ. In nucleotides, the CDR3 is TGCGCCAGCAGCCCCTCCGGTGGACAGGGCGTAGGCACCATATATTTT. This translates into CASSPSGGQGVGTIYF.

This chain connects TRBV5-1 to TRBJ2-7; 9 bases match TRBD2. Trimming took 3 bases from V and 9 from J; bases not matched to a gene: 7. The V gene's germline CDR1 is SGHRS and CDR2 YFSETQ. CDR3 length: 13 residues. The CDR3 loop reads CASSWATSGWQYF. CDR3 sequence (DNA): TGCGCCAGCAGCTGGGCGACTAGCGGTTGGCAGTACTTC.

This clone has only a few counts. Written as DNA, the CDR3 is TGTGCCAGCAAAGTGGACAGGGGGGTCACTGAAGCTTTCTTT. Protein product: CASKVDRGVTEAFF. The genes are TRBV6-5 and TRBJ1-1; 10 positions match TRBD1. Germline-derived CDR1 and CDR2 are MNHEY and SVGAGI. The CDR3 extends over 14 amino acids. The junction had 6 bases not matched to a gene; V was cut back by 7 bases and J by 4 bases.

J is TRBJ2-1 and V is TRBV7-8; 12 bases are a match to TRBD2. V trimming: 3 bases; J trimming: 0 bases; junction bases outside the gene matches: 9. The CDR3 contains 19 residues. Germline V gene data show CDR1 as SGHVS and CDR2 as FQNEAQ. The CDR3 coding sequence is TGTGCCAGCAGCTTTTCTAGCGGGGGGGCCATGAGCTCCTACAATGAGCAGTTCTTC. This gives the protein CASSFSSGGAMSSYNEQFF.

The V gene is TRBV2, the J gene TRBJ2-7; possibly TRBD2 for D (5 bases). Germline CDR1 SNHLY, CDR2 FYNNEI. V lost 1 base and J 9 bases, leaving 16 bases between the germline ends. The CDR3 is 14 amino acids. The CDR3 coding sequence is TGTGCCAGCAGTGAAGTTGGTACGTCCCGGGGGCAGTACTTC. It encodes CASSEVGTSRGQYF.

The chain employs TRBV19 and TRBJ2-4; the D gene is possibly TRBD1 (5 bases). Germline loops: CDR1 LNHDA, CDR2 SQIVND (reference sequence). The V and J ends lost 5 bases and 2 bases respectively, with 13 bases between them. This CDR3 has 15 residues. The CDR3 loop reads CASSDQGLSKNIQYF. CDR3 sequence (DNA): TGTGCCAGTAGTGACCAGGGTTTATCCAAAAACATTCAGTACTTC.

This clone came up many times. The chain is built from TRBV3-1 (or the pseudogene TRBV3-2) and TRBJ1-3, with D possibly TRBD1 on 6 matching bases. The V gene lost 4 bases and the J gene lost 4 bases, with 14 bases spanning the gap. Germline CDR1 is LGHDT and CDR2 is YNNKEL (reference sequence). The CDR3 length is 15 residues. The CDR3 reads CASSPPGQIGNTIYF. The CDR3 DNA follows: TGTGCCAGCAGCCCCCCGGGACAAATAGGAAACACCATATATTTT.

The V call is TRBV6-2 or TRBV6-3, the J call TRBJ2-3, with D tentatively TRBD2 (5 bases). V was clipped by 2 bases and J by 7 bases, with 10 bases between them. Looked up from germline, CDR1 is MNHEY and CDR2 is SVGEGT. The CDR3 is 13 residues long. The CDR3 bases are TGTGCCAGCAGTTACGGACTGGAAAATACGCAGTATTTT. Translated, it gives CASSYGLENTQYF.

The chain employs TRBV19 and TRBJ2-3, with D possibly TRBD1 on 6 matching bases. This CDR3 comprises 15 residues. CDR1 is LNHDA, CDR2 SQIVND, per germline (reference sequence). The V gene lost 4 bases and the J gene lost 4 bases, with 15 bases spanning the gap. DNA of the CDR3: TGTGCCAGTAGTAGGGGGCCCCCGGGGCCAGATACGCAGTATTTT. Translating it yields CASSRGPPGPDTQYF. The full variable domain, rest sourced from reference TRBV19 and TRBJ2-3, is DGGITQSPKYLFRKEGQNVTLSCEQNLNHDAMYWYRQDPGQGLRLIYYSQIVNDFQKGDIAEGYSVSREKKESFPLTVTSAQKNPTAFYLCASSRGPPGPDTQYFGPGTRLTVL.

This chain uses TRBV30 with TRBJ2-7, with D tentatively TRBD1 (5 bases). This CDR3 region has 12 residues. The germline gives CDR1 GTSNPN, CDR2 SVGIG (reference sequence). V was shortened by 2 bases and J by 8 bases, with 13 bases between the two germline ends. The CDR3 sequence: CAWSPHDSKQYF. CDR3 nucleotide sequence: TGTGCCTGGAGTCCCCACGACAGCAAGCAGTACTTC.

The chain employs TRBV15 and TRBJ2-5; D ambiguous. Trimming took 0 bases from V and 2 from J, leaving 7 bases between them. CDR3 length: 14 amino acids. Germline V gene lookup returns CDR1 LNHNV and CDR2 YYDKDF (reference sequence). CDR3 sequence reads: CATSRDGQQETQYF. CDR3 sequence (DNA): TGTGCCACCAGCAGAGATGGGCAGCAAGAGACCCAGTACTTC.

The J gene is TRBJ2-7, the V gene TRBV19; TRBD1 matches 11 bases. V lost 4 bases and J lost 7; bases outside the gene matches: 6. Germline CDR1 reads LNHDA; CDR2 reads SQIVND (reference sequence). The CDR3 is 14 residues long. The CDR3 reads CASSTGQGAGEQYF. The CDR3 DNA reads TGTGCCAGTAGTACCGGACAGGGGGCGGGAGAGCAGTACTTC.